The T cell receptor beta chain described here comes from a study of cytomegalovirus exposure and HLA in healthy donors. Every donor was a healthy person donating bone marrow. CDR1 is MNHEY, CDR2 SMNVEV, per germline (reference sequence). The CDR3 length is 15 residues. Trimming left V 6 bases short and J 3 bases short, with 17 bases between. This clone came up once. 13 Jbeta primers and 60 Vbeta primers were used for the PCR. Assay: immunoSEQ multiplex PCR; the TCRdb copy retains only in-frame clones and omits some. The table records over 150,000 clones, approximately 72% of them present only once. The sequenced material came from PBMCs. The V and J genes are TRBV27 and TRBJ1-1; D might be TRBD1 (6 bases). The clonotype comes from a man aged 18 to 35 in good health and CMV-seronegative. The CDR3 loop is CASRGGAQIDTEAFF. CDR3 coding DNA: TGTGCCAGCAGGGGGGGGGCGCAGATTGACACTGAAGCTTTCTTT.